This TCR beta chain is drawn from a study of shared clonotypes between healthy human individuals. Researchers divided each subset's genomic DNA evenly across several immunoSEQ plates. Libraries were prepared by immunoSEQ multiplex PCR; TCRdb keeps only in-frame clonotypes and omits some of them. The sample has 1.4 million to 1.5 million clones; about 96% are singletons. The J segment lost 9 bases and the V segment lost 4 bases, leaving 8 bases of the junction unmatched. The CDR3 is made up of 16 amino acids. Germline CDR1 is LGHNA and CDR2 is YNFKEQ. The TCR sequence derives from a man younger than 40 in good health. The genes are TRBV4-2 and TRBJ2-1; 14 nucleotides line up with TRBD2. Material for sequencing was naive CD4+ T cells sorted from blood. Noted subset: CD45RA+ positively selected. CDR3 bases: TGTGCCAGCAGCCGGGGACTAGCGGGAGATTTCAGTGAGCAGTTCTTC. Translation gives CASSRGLAGDFSEQFF.